This passage covers 19 T cell receptor beta chains from one sample sequenced in a study of CD8 T cells in ankylosing spondylitis. TCRdb passed the 5' RACE reads through MiXCR, listing each CDR3 protein once. The table has hundreds of thousands of distinct CDR3 sequences, more than 20% seen once; the top ten hold around 3.2%. The sequencing sample was made of blood, either unsorted or a sorted T cell fraction (not recorded which). These TCRs come from a female donor with ankylosing spondylitis or in good health (not recorded which).

The chain carries TRBV20-1 and TRBJ2-5, with D perhaps being TRBD1 or TRBD2 (5 bases each). The length of the CDR3 is 13 residues. V was cut by 5 bases and J by 1 base, with 11 bases left in between. Germline lookup yields CDR1 DFQATT and CDR2 SNEGSKA (reference sequence). The CDR3 DNA reads TGCAGTGCTCTCCGGGACGGCCAAGAGACCCAGTACTTC. Protein sequence: CSALRDGQETQYF.

The chain has TRBV27 and TRBJ2-7; the D gene is possibly TRBD2 (6 bases). V was pared by 3 bases and J by 7 bases, with 22 bases between. The CDR3 sequence is 16 residues long. The germline CDR1 and CDR2 sequences are MNHEY and SMNVEV (reference sequence). CDR3 nucleotide sequence: TGTGCCAGCAGTTTTGGGCTGAGGGAGGCTAGATTTGAGCAGTACTTC. Translation: CASSFGLREARFEQYF.

Only a few counts were recorded for this clonotype. The chain couples TRBV12-3 or TRBV12-4 to TRBJ2-3; D unresolved. Trimming took off 2 bases at V and 2 bases at J, with 8 bases between the two ends. There are 14 residues in the CDR3. CDR3 residues: CASSLSVVTDTQYF. The CDR3 coding sequence is TGTGCCAGCAGTTTATCGGTGGTCACAGATACGCAGTATTTT.

This clonotype was observed a handful of times. Here the CDR3 DNA reads TGCAGTGCATTGGTGGGCAGGAGTGGCTACACCTTC. Its translation: CSALVGRSGYTF. The chain links TRBV20-1 to TRBJ1-2; the D is unclear. CDR3 size: 12 residues. Looked up from germline, CDR1 is DFQATT and CDR2 is SNEGSKA (reference sequence). Trimming shortened V by 6 bases and J by 7 bases, and 15 bases separated the two germline ends.

This clonotype has a handful of counts. The rearrangement joins TRBV20-1 to TRBJ2-7; 8 nucleotides line up with TRBD1. The V and J ends lost 6 bases and 4 bases, in that order; junction bases with no gene match: 8. The length of the CDR3 is 13 residues. In germline, CDR1 is DFQATT, CDR2 SNEGSKA (reference sequence). This CDR3 is CSAVTGASYEQYF. The CDR3 nucleotides are TGCAGTGCCGTGACAGGGGCGTCATACGAGCAGTACTTC.

The chain links TRBV12-3 or TRBV12-4 to TRBJ2-1, with 8 bases that match TRBD2. The V and J ends lost 1 base and 2 bases, in that order; junction bases with no gene match: 7. The length of the CDR3 is 17 residues. Here the CDR3 DNA reads TGTGCCAGCAGTTTAGGGGCCCATAGCGGGGCCTACAATGAGCAGTTCTTC. Translating it yields CASSLGAHSGAYNEQFF.

The V and J genes are TRBV10-3 and TRBJ2-1, with D unclear. The CDR3 is made up of 15 amino acids. Germline lookup yields CDR1 ENHRY and CDR2 SYGVKD. Between the trimmed V and J ends, which lost 6 bases and 6 bases, there was a span of 18 bases. CDR3 DNA: TGTGCCATCAGGGGTGACGGAATCTTTGGCAATGAGCAGTTCTTC. Amino acids: CAIRGDGIFGNEQFF.

V is TRBV5-1 and J is TRBJ2-3; 13 bases match TRBD2. Germline V gene lookup returns CDR1 SGHRS and CDR2 YFSETQ. V trimming: 4 bases; J trimming: 7 bases; junction bases outside the gene matches: 6. This CDR3 is 15 amino acids long. The CDR3 spells CASSPGTSGANTQYF. In DNA, the CDR3 is TGCGCCAGCAGCCCGGGGACTAGCGGGGCGAATACGCAGTATTTT.

This clonotype was detected only a few times. V gene TRBV7-2 combines with J gene TRBJ2-2; TRBD1 might be the D (5 bases). Germline V lookup: CDR1 SGHTA, CDR2 FQGNSA. The V end lost 4 bases, the J end lost 7 bases, and 10 bases lay between the germline ends. The CDR3 length is 13 residues. The CDR3 sequence is CASSSGFGGELFF. As DNA, the CDR3 is TGTGCCAGCAGCTCAGGGTTCGGCGGGGAGCTGTTTTTT.

The chain is built from TRBV7-2 and TRBJ2-1; no firm D call. The CDR3 extends over 16 amino acids. Germline V gene data show CDR1 as SGHTA and CDR2 as FQGNSA. The V gene lost 5 bases and the J gene lost 0 bases, with 14 bases spanning the gap. The DNA of the CDR3 is TGTGCCAGCAGCCACGGACCAGAAAGCTCCTACAATGAGCAGTTCTTC. Translated: CASSHGPESSYNEQFF.

This clonotype was found a few times. V gene TRBV7-9 combines with J gene TRBJ1-3, with D unclear. Deletions cut 3 bases from V and 2 bases from J, with 5 bases between. Germline values: CDR1 SEHNR, CDR2 FQNEAQ (reference sequence). The CDR3 totals 13 residues. Here the CDR3 DNA reads TGTGCCAGCAGCTTCAATGCTGGAAACACCATATATTTT. Its translation: CASSFNAGNTIYF.

The chain links TRBV29-1 to TRBJ1-2, with D possibly matching TRBD1 (5 bases). Germline CDR1 reads SQVTM; CDR2 reads ANQGSEA. V was cut by 6 bases and J by 8 bases, with 16 bases left in between. This CDR3 contains 12 residues. CDR3 in amino acids: CSVGDENQGYTF. The CDR3 bases are TGCAGCGTCGGGGACGAGAATCAGGGCTACACCTTC.

This rearrangement joins TRBV5-1 to TRBJ1-4, with D possibly matching TRBD1 (6 bases). Germline CDR1 and CDR2: SGHRS and YFSETQ. V shed 5 bases and J shed 8 bases, with 16 bases lying between them. CDR3 length: 14 amino acids. DNA of the CDR3: TGCGCCAGCAGGGGTCTAGCCACAGGGGAAAAACTGTTTTTT. The encoded protein is CASRGLATGEKLFF.

This clonotype occurred a few times. The V and J genes are TRBV12-3 or TRBV12-4 and TRBJ2-3; possibly TRBD1 for D (6 bases). The V and J ends lost 3 bases and 0 bases respectively, with 13 bases between them. The CDR3 loop spans 16 amino acids. The CDR3 sequence: CASSFRQGRSTDTQYF. CDR3 sequence (DNA): TGTGCCAGCAGTTTTCGGCAGGGGCGGAGCACAGATACGCAGTATTTT.

The chain recombines TRBV20-1 with TRBJ2-6, with TRBD1 as a possible D gene (5 bases). The germline CDR1 and CDR2 sequences are DFQATT and SNEGSKA (reference sequence). The V and J ends lost 1 base and 0 bases respectively, with 13 bases between them. This CDR3 region has 17 residues. The chain's CDR3 is CSARGAGRHSGANVLTF. As DNA, the CDR3 is TGCAGTGCTAGAGGCGCAGGGCGTCACTCTGGGGCCAACGTCCTGACTTTC.

This clonotype has a handful of counts. The chain has TRBV11-2 and TRBJ2-7; D may be TRBD1 or TRBD2 (5 bases each). The CDR3 runs to 13 residues. The V gene lost 0 bases and the J gene lost 7 bases, with 10 bases spanning the gap. Germline lookup yields CDR1 SGHAT and CDR2 FQNNGV. DNA of the CDR3: TGTGCCAGCAGCTTAGACAGGGAGAGAGAGCAGTACTTC. This translates into CASSLDREREQYF.

The chain combines TRBV5-1 with TRBJ2-1; D not resolved. Germline assignment: CDR1 SGHRS and CDR2 YFSETQ. This CDR3 has 15 amino acids. Trimming pared 0 bases from V and 6 bases from J, leaving 13 bases between. The chain's CDR3 is CASSLVNVGGNEQFF. The DNA of the CDR3 is TGCGCCAGCAGCTTGGTTAACGTGGGTGGCAATGAGCAGTTCTTC. Full variable domain (outside the CDR3, taken from reference TRBV5-1 and TRBJ2-1): KAGVTQTPRYLIKTRGQQVTLSCSPISGHRSVSWYQQTPGQGLQFLFEYFSETQRNKGNFPGRFSGRQFSNSRSEMNVSTLELGDSALYLCASSLVNVGGNEQFFGPGTRLTVL.

This sequence joins TRBV27 and TRBJ1-6; D unresolved. CDR3 length: 16 amino acids. Germline V gene sequence: CDR1 MNHEY, CDR2 SMNVEV (reference sequence). V lost 4 bases and J 7 bases, leaving 17 bases between the germline ends. Here the CDR3 reads CASSSWRDLANSPLHF. The CDR3 nucleotides read TGTGCCAGCAGTTCCTGGAGGGATCTAGCGAATTCACCCCTCCACTTT.

The rearrangement uses TRBV6-1 and TRBJ2-1; 9 nucleotides align to TRBD2. The CDR3 is 17 amino acids. Germline values: CDR1 MNHNS, CDR2 SASEGT. The V segment lost 1 base and the J segment 9 bases; nucleotides outside the gene matches: 13. The CDR3 loop is CASSEEVRSGRIGEQFF. The CDR3 DNA reads as TGTGCCAGCAGTGAAGAGGTCAGGAGCGGGAGGATAGGTGAGCAGTTCTTC.